These T cell receptor beta chains were read from a single sample in a study of T cell responses to AZD1222 COVID-19 vaccine. The table came from immunoSEQ multiplex PCR; TCRdb's copy has only in-frame clones and leaves some out. The repertoire consists of approximately 140,000 clones, with about 92% occurring once and the leading ten covering about 3.6%. Sequences were derived from peripheral blood, sampled 28 days after the second AZD1222 dose. The receptors here all came from an adult who received the AZD1222 COVID-19 vaccine. Both conserved end residues are part of each CDR3. The order of the fields is V gene, D gene, clone size, J gene, CDR3 DNA, CDR3 protein. The D gene is left open where the match is weak. Expanded clones are given a class, and other clones once, few, many or no size at all.

>TRBV30|-|-|TRBJ2-7
TGTGCCTGGAGTGTTGACAACAGCTACGAGCAGTACTTC
CAWSVDNSYEQYF
>TRBV4-1|-|-|TRBJ2-5
TGCGCCAGCAGCCAAGAAGAACCTCCGGGGACCCAGTACTTC
CASSQEEPPGTQYF
>TRBV11-3|TRBD1|-|TRBJ2-7
TGTGCCAGCAGCTTAGGCGGACAGGAACTCTCCTACGAGCAGTACTTC
CASSLGGQELSYEQYF
>TRBV3-1/TRBV3-2|TRBD2|-|TRBJ2-1
TGTGCCAGCAGCCAAGAAGTGGCGGGAGGAGGTTACAATGAGCAGTTCTTC
CASSQEVAGGGYNEQFF
>TRBV19|TRBD2|-|TRBJ2-3
TGTGCCAGTAGTCATCCGGGGGGGGCTACAGATACGCAGTATTTT
CASSHPGGATDTQYF
>TRBV28|-|-|TRBJ1-6
TGTGCCAGCCTATCCCGACCGTTGAATTCACCCCTCCACTTT
CASLSRPLNSPLHF
>TRBV15|-|-|TRBJ2-1
TGTGCCACCAGCAGAGACAGGGGTTTCGAGCAGTTCTTC
CATSRDRGFEQFF
>TRBV3-1/TRBV3-2|-|-|TRBJ2-7
TGTGCCAGCAGCCAAAAGGGGGGGACCTCAGGGTACGAGCAGTACTTC
CASSQKGGTSGYEQYF
>TRBV4-3|-|-|TRBJ2-2
TGCGCCAGCAGCCAAGATCTACACAGGACGAACACCGGGGAGCTGTTTTTT
CASSQDLHRTNTGELFF
>TRBV18|TRBD1|-|TRBJ1-1
TGTGCCAGCTCACCACCTCGGGGGACAGGGGCAATTAACACTGAAGCTTTCTTT
CASSPPRGTGAINTEAFF
>TRBV27|-|-|TRBJ2-2
TGTGCCGCCCTGGTCGCGGGGGAGCTGTTTTTT
CAALVAGELFF
>TRBV10-3|-|-|TRBJ2-2
TGTGCCATCAGTGAATACGGGTCCCTCACCGGGGAGCTGTTTTTT
CAISEYGSLTGELFF
>TRBV11-2|TRBD2|-|TRBJ2-1
TGTGCCAGCAGCTTAGCGACTAGCGGGAGTGGCTTCTTC
CASSLATSGSGFF
>TRBV9|-|-|TRBJ1-3
TGTGCCAGCAGCGTACGGACTCAAGCCTACGGAAACACCATATATTTT
CASSVRTQAYGNTIYF
>TRBV27|-|-|TRBJ1-1
TGTGCCAGCAGTCGGCAGTTGAACACTGAAGCTTTCTTT
CASSRQLNTEAFF
>TRBV11-3|-|once|TRBJ2-2
TGTGCCAGCAGCTTAGGGAAGGAATTCAACACCGGGGAGCTGTTTTTT
CASSLGKEFNTGELFF
>TRBV3-1/TRBV3-2|-|-|TRBJ2-5
TGTGCCAGCAGCCAATTTACAAGCGGAGCTCAAGAGACCCAGTACTTC
CASSQFTSGAQETQYF
>TRBV6-5|-|-|TRBJ2-1
TGTGCCAACCGGGATTCTTGGGAGTACAATGAGCAGTTCTTC
CANRDSWEYNEQFF
>TRBV5-1|TRBD1|-|TRBJ1-5
TGCGCCAGCAGCCCCGAAACAGGGGGCGAACAGCCCCAGCATTTT
CASSPETGGEQPQHF
>TRBV7-2|-|-|TRBJ2-2
TGTGCCAGCAGCTTATCAATACTGGACACCGGGGAGCTGTTTTTT
CASSLSILDTGELFF
>TRBV6-1|-|-|TRBJ1-2
TGTGCCAGCAGTCCTACCCGCGGAGGGGGACAAATCCACTTC
CASSPTRGGGQIHF
>TRBV18|-|-|TRBJ2-6
TGTGCCAGCTCACCCCAGACAGGAACTGGGGCCAACGTCCTGACTTTC
CASSPQTGTGANVLTF
>TRBV5-4|-|-|TRBJ1-6
TGTGCCAGCAGCCCGGTTGGGGGTTCACCCCTCCACTTT
CASSPVGGSPLHF
>TRBV28|TRBD2|-|TRBJ2-1
TGTGCCAGCAGTTTATTAGTGAGCGGGAGGCAGCGGAATGAGCAGTTCTTC
CASSLLVSGRQRNEQFF
>TRBV7-9|TRBD2|-|TRBJ2-1
TGTGCCAGCAGCCCAGGACTAGTGGGAGTGCAGTTCTTC
CASSPGLVGVQFF
>TRBV28|-|few|TRBJ1-3
TGTGCCAGCACCCCGCCCGGGCCTGTTGGAAACACCATATATTTT
CASTPPGPVGNTIYF
>TRBV5-4|-|-|TRBJ2-1
TGTGCCAGCAGCCCCGGACCCGCCTACAATGAGCAGTTCTTC
CASSPGPAYNEQFF
>TRBV11-3|TRBD2|once|TRBJ2-2
TGTGCCAGCAGCTTCATATTACGGGAGGGCCCCGGGGAGCTGTTTTTT
CASSFILREGPGELFF
>TRBV5-1|TRBD2|-|TRBJ2-2
TGCGCCAGCAGCGCGTTGGCCAGCGGGAGAGTCGGGGAGCTGTTTTTT
CASSALASGRVGELFF
>TRBV11-3|-|-|TRBJ1-4
TGTGCCAGCAGCTTGCGGGGCCTAATCACCCCGACTAATGAAAAACTGTTTTTT
CASSLRGLITPTNEKLFF
>TRBV18|TRBD1|once|TRBJ2-7
TGTGCCAGCTCACCGGGACAGGACTACGAGCAGTACTTC
CASSPGQDYEQYF
>TRBV9|TRBD1|-|TRBJ2-6
TGTGCCAGCAGCTGGAGACAGGGCCACTCTGGGGCCAACGTCCTGACTTTC
CASSWRQGHSGANVLTF
>TRBV27|TRBD1|-|TRBJ1-6
TGTGCCAGCAGACGGGGGACAGGGAATAATTCACCCCTCCACTTT
CASRRGTGNNSPLHF
>TRBV5-1|TRBD1|-|TRBJ2-5
TGCGCCAGCACCTTGGACAGGGGCTTTCAAGGGACCCAGTACTTC
CASTLDRGFQGTQYF
>TRBV3-1/TRBV3-2|-|-|TRBJ1-5
TGTGCCAGCAGCCAAGCGTACACCGGCGATCAGCCCCAGCATTTT
CASSQAYTGDQPQHF
>TRBV27|TRBD2|-|TRBJ2-1
TGTGCCAGCAGTACAACCCGGACTAGCGGGAGTGGGAGTGAGCAGTTCTTC
CASSTTRTSGSGSEQFF
>TRBV3-1/TRBV3-2|-|-|TRBJ2-5
TGTGCCAGCAGCCAGGAAGAGACCCAGTACTTC
CASSQEETQYF
>TRBV7-8|-|-|TRBJ2-5
TGTGCCAGCAGCTTAGCGGGAGTGATTGCAGAGACCCAGTACTTC
CASSLAGVIAETQYF
>TRBV2|-|-|TRBJ2-1
TGTGCCAGCAGTGAAGAGGTTGTCTCCTACAATGAGCAGTTCTTC
CASSEEVVSYNEQFF
>TRBV27|-|once|TRBJ1-2
TGTGCCAGCAGCCAATCCTCCGGGACACAGGGCTACACCTTC
CASSQSSGTQGYTF
>TRBV11-1|TRBD1|-|TRBJ1-1
TGTGCCAGCAGCTTTTGGGACAGGGGAGACACTGAAGCTTTCTTT
CASSFWDRGDTEAFF
>TRBV24-1|-|-|TRBJ1-2
TGTGCCACCAGTGCTGGGGGCCAGGGTCGGGATGGCTACACCTTC
CATSAGGQGRDGYTF
>TRBV19|-|-|TRBJ1-4
TGTGCCAGTAGTTCACGGGGCTTCCATGAAAAACTGTTTTTT
CASSSRGFHEKLFF
>TRBV3-1/TRBV3-2|-|-|TRBJ2-7
TGTGCCAGCAGCCCCCGGAGGGACTCCTACGAGCAGTACTTC
CASSPRRDSYEQYF
>TRBV19|TRBD2|-|TRBJ2-1
TGTGCCAGTAGTTCTAGCGGGAGTAGCTACAATGAGCAGTTCTTC
CASSSSGSSYNEQFF